This TCR beta chain was sequenced in a study of cytomegalovirus exposure and HLA in healthy donors. Study overall: Earlier results showed roughly 120 million unique TCR beta sequences derived from roughly 190 million T cells.

13 Jbeta primers and 60 Vbeta primers were used for the PCR. The repertoire was sequenced with immunoSEQ multiplex PCR; TCRdb's copy has only in-frame clones and lacks some. The sample holds more than 100,000 clones, approximately 72% seen once. On this clone itself: Its specificity is unknown. Other DNA sequences in the sample encode the same CDR3.

Study-wide results and caveats: Cytomegalovirus status was reportedly diagnosed by the classifier with high sensitivity and specificity.

Specimen: PBMCs. The clonotype was recovered from a man aged 55 to 70 in good health and CMV-seropositive.

The CDR3 reads CASSFWTGPNQPQHF. For the CDR3, the DNA is TGCGCCAGCAGCTTTTGGACAGGGCCCAATCAGCCCCAGCATTTT. V is TRBV5-1 and J is TRBJ1-5, with TRBD1 matching over 8 bases. Germline values: CDR1 SGHRS, CDR2 YFSETQ. The CDR3 consists of 15 residues. The V segment lost 2 bases and the J segment 3 bases; nucleotides outside the gene matches: 4. Full variable domain (rest looked up from reference TRBV5-1 and TRBJ1-5): KAGVTQTPRYLIKTRGQQVTLSCSPISGHRSVSWYQQTPGQGLQFLFEYFSETQRNKGNFPGRFSGRQFSNSRSEMNVSTLELGDSALYLCASSFWTGPNQPQHFGDGTRLSIL.